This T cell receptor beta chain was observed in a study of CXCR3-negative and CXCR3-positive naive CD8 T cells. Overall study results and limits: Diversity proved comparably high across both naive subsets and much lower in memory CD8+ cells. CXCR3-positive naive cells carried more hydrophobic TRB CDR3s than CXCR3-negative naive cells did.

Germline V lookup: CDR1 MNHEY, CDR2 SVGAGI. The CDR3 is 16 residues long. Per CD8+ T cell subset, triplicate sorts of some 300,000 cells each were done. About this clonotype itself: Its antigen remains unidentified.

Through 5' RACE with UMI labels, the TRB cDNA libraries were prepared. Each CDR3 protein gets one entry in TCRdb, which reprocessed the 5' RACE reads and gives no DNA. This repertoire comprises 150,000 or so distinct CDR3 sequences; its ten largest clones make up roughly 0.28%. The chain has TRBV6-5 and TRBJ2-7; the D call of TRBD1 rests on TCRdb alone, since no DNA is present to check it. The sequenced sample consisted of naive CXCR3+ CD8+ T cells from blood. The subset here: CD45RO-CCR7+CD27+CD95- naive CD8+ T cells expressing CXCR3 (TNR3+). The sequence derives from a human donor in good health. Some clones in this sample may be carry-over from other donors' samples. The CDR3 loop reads CASSITRQGGSYEQYF.